Each of the 17 T cell receptor beta chains below was sequenced from the same sample in a study of T cells in Graves' hyperthyroidism and ophthalmopathy. Using RNA transcripts as the source, TCR beta CDR3 regions were amplified. RT-PCR in the first round (using the HTBI primer set) targeted the TCR CDR3. TCRdb called the multiplex PCR reads again in MiXCR, with one record for every CDR3 protein. The table has 550,000 to 600,000 distinct CDR3 sequences, 13% to 15% seen once. Sequencing was carried out using blood. The source is a woman under 30 with Graves' ophthalmopathy.

This clonotype was found many times. The rearrangement joins TRBV11-1 to TRBJ2-7, with 7 bases identical to TRBD1. V lost 5 bases to trimming and J lost 2 bases; unmatched junction nucleotides: 6. Germline CDR1 and CDR2: SGHAT and FQDESV (reference sequence). The CDR3 spans 14 residues. The CDR3 loop reads CASSTQTGTYEQYF. The CDR3 DNA reads as TGTGCCAGCAGCACGCAGACAGGGACCTACGAGCAGTACTTC.

This clonotype was picked up a small number of times. The chain employs TRBV13 and TRBJ1-2, with D possibly being TRBD1 (6 bases). Looked up from germline, CDR1 is PRHDT and CDR2 is FYEKMQ (reference sequence). This CDR3 comprises 15 residues. Deletions cut 6 bases from V and 3 bases from J, with 17 bases between. The CDR3 coding sequence is TGTGCCAGCAGGGACAGTTCAAGAGGTGACTATGGCTACACCTTC. It specifies CASRDSSRGDYGYTF.

This clonotype has a handful of counts. The genes are TRBV19 and TRBJ2-1, with D unclear. The length of the CDR3 is 15 residues. Germline-derived CDR1 and CDR2 are LNHDA and SQIVND (reference sequence). Between the trimmed V and J ends, which lost 1 base and 9 bases, there was a span of 16 bases. The CDR3 spells CASSIVRSVSTEQFF. CDR3 DNA sequence: TGTGCCAGTAGTATAGTAAGGAGCGTCTCGACTGAGCAGTTCTTC.

The table lists this clonotype with a few counts. Relative to the germline gene, one junction end is altered; a read error may explain this. This chain connects TRBV24-1 to TRBJ2-3; possible D gene TRBD1, 6 bases. There are 15 residues in the CDR3. The germline V gene has CDR1 KGHDR and CDR2 SFDVKD. The CDR3 coding sequence is TGTACCACCAGTGATGATCAGGGGAACACAGATACGCAGTATTTT. It translates to CTTSDDQGNTDTQYF.

About this clonotype: Being one base from a much bigger clone, this may be a read error. The V call is TRBV20-1, the J call TRBJ2-1, with 8 nucleotides matching TRBD2. The trim removed 5 bases at V and 10 bases at J, leaving 4 bases unmatched. CDR3 length: 11 amino acids. In germline, CDR1 is DFQATT, CDR2 SNEGSKA (reference sequence). This CDR3 is CSAGLAYEQFF. CDR3 DNA sequence: TGCAGTGCTGGACTAGCCTACGAGCAGTTCTTC.

The chain uses TRBV2 and TRBJ1-5; D may be TRBD1 (5 bases). Germline V gives CDR1 SNHLY, CDR2 FYNNEI. CDR3 size: 12 residues. Trimming left V 5 bases short and J 15 bases short, with 17 bases between. The CDR3 DNA reads TGTGCCAGCAGTTTAGGGCCCGGGACGAGGCATTTT. This codes for CASSLGPGTRHF. The complete variable domain, with remaining parts taken from reference TRBV2 and TRBJ1-5, reads EPEVTQTPSHQVTQMGQEVILRCVPISNHLYFYWYRQILGQKVEFLVSFYNNEISEKSEIFDDQFSVERPDGSNFTLKIRSTKLEDSAMYFCASSLGPGTRHFGDGTRLSIL.

This clonotype was picked up many times. The V call is TRBV6-1, the J call TRBJ1-5; D is uncertain. Germline assignment: CDR1 MNHNS and CDR2 SASEGT. V dropped 2 bases and J dropped 4 bases, with 12 bases sitting between them. CDR3 length: 15 amino acids. The CDR3 DNA reads TGTGCCAGCAGTGAATTTGTCCTGCGGAATCAGCCCCAGCATTTT. Encoded protein: CASSEFVLRNQPQHF.

This clonotype was seen at least ten times. The chain combines TRBV18 with TRBJ2-1, with D possibly matching TRBD2 (5 bases). V was pared by 3 bases and J by 7 bases, with 7 bases between. The CDR3 is 12 amino acids. Germline-derived CDR1 and CDR2 are KGHSH and LQKENI. CDR3 protein: CASSPEVNEQFF. In DNA, the CDR3 is TGTGCCAGCTCACCGGAGGTAAATGAGCAGTTCTTC.

This clonotype has a count of ten or more. V and J are TRBV3-1 and TRBJ1-1; TRBD1 aligns across 11 bases. Germline CDR1 LGHDT, CDR2 YNNKEL (reference sequence). The V and J ends lost 5 bases and 4 bases, in that order; junction bases with no gene match: 6. This CDR3 comprises 15 residues. In DNA, the CDR3 is TGTGCCAGCAGCAATCCGGGACAGGGGGTCACTGAAGCTTTCTTT. As protein: CASSNPGQGVTEAFF.

This clonotype showed up many times. The chain recombines TRBV11-2 with TRBJ2-1, with 9 bases that match TRBD1. Germline V lookup: CDR1 SGHAT, CDR2 FQNNGV. The CDR3 is 16 residues long. The junction had 6 bases not matched to a gene; V was cut back by 0 bases and J by 6 bases. CDR3 coding DNA: TGTGCCAGCAGCTTAGATTACGGGACAGGGTTCAATGAGCAGTTCTTC. Its protein product is CASSLDYGTGFNEQFF.

The sample holds a few counts of this clonotype. V usage is TRBV19 and J usage is TRBJ2-1; TRBD1 matches at 10 bases. From germline, CDR1 is LNHDA and CDR2 SQIVND (reference sequence). The CDR3 is 14 amino acids. The ends lost 1 base at V and 6 bases at J; junction bases unmatched: 0. The CDR3 loop reads CASSIGTGGNEQFF. As DNA, the CDR3 is TGTGCCAGTAGTATAGGGACAGGGGGCAATGAGCAGTTCTTC.

This clonotype was detected a few times. The CDR3 is CASSRLAGDEQFF. CDR3 in DNA: TGTGCCAGCAGTAGGCTAGCGGGTGATGAGCAGTTCTTC. This chain uses TRBV25-1 with TRBJ2-1, with 8 nucleotides matching TRBD2. The CDR3 totals 13 residues. CDR1 MGHDK and CDR2 SYGVNS come from the germline V gene. J gave up 8 bases and V 5 bases, and 5 bases lay outside the gene matches.

This clonotype was counted ten times or more. The gene calls are TRBV5-1 and TRBJ2-6; a possible D gene is TRBD2 (6 bases). V shed 4 bases and J shed 0 bases, with 8 bases lying between them. The CDR3 runs to 15 residues. CDR1 and CDR2 from the germline V gene are SGHRS and YFSETQ. For the CDR3, the DNA is TGCGCCAGCAGCAGGGGAGGCTCTGGGGCCAACGTCCTGACTTTC. This encodes CASSRGGSGANVLTF.

In its sample, this clonotype was seen a few times. V is TRBV6-5 and J is TRBJ2-1; 11 bases agree with TRBD2. The CDR3 loop spans 16 amino acids. Germline V CDR1 and CDR2: MNHEY, SVGAGI. The V segment lost 0 bases and the J segment 5 bases; nucleotides outside the gene matches: 3. The DNA of the CDR3 is TGTGCCAGCAGTTACTCGGGACTAGCGGTTAACAATGAGCAGTTCTTC. It translates to CASSYSGLAVNNEQFF.

The table lists this clonotype with a few counts. The CDR3 sequence is CSAGGRTSGVGYTQYF. The CDR3 bases are TGCAGTGCTGGGGGCCGGACTAGCGGTGTTGGTTATACGCAGTATTTT. The V and J genes are TRBV20-1 and TRBJ2-3; 10 positions agree with TRBD2. Trimming at V came to 5 bases and at J to 7 bases, leaving 15 bases not matched to a gene. CDR3 size: 16 residues. Germline V gene lookup returns CDR1 DFQATT and CDR2 SNEGSKA (reference sequence).

Ten or more counts support this clonotype. This chain connects TRBV5-1 to TRBJ2-5, with D tentatively TRBD2 (6 bases). Trimming took 4 bases from V and 2 from J, leaving 15 bases between them. This CDR3 is built from 15 residues. Germline CDR1 is SGHRS and CDR2 is YFSETQ. Here the CDR3 reads CASSLATGEQETQYF. The DNA for the CDR3 is TGCGCCAGCAGCCTCGCAACGGGAGAGCAAGAGACCCAGTACTTC.

This clonotype was found many times. The rearrangement uses TRBV5-8 and TRBJ2-3; 8 bases align to TRBD2. The CDR3 sequence is 17 residues long. Germline CDR1 is SGHTS and CDR2 is YDEGEE. V lost 4 bases and J lost 0; bases outside the gene matches: 10. CDR3 nucleotide sequence: TGTGCCAGCAGCCCAGCCGTTAGCGGGACCAGCACAGATACGCAGTATTTT. Amino acid sequence: CASSPAVSGTSTDTQYF.